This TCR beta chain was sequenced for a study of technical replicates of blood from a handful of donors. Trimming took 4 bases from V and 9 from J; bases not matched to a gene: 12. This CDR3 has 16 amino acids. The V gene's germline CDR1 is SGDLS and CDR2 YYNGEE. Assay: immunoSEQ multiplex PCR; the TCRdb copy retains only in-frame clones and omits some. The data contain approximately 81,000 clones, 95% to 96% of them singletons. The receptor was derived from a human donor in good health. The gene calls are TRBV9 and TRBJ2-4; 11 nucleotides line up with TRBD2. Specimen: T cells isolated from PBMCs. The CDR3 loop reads CASSPRLAGIIGIQYF. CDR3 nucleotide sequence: TGTGCCAGCAGCCCCAGACTAGCGGGAATTATAGGCATTCAGTACTTC. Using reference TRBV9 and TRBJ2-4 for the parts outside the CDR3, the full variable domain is DSGVTQTPKHLITATGQRVTLRCSPRSGDLSVYWYQQSLDQGLQFLIQYYNGEERAKGNILERFSAQQFPDLHSELNLSSLELGDSALYFCASSPRLAGIIGIQYFGAGTRLSVL.